The entry below describes one T cell receptor (beta chain). Its antigen is still unknown. This sample is part of a study of cytomegalovirus exposure and HLA in healthy donors. PCR used 60 Vbeta primers and 13 Jbeta primers. Profiled with immunoSEQ multiplex PCR; TCRdb holds only in-frame clones, not every one. In the table there are 75,000 to 95,000 clones, around 79% of which are singletons. General study points: It was likely that a cluster of highly shared sequence variants was a sequencing artifact.

The ends were cut back, 8 bases at V and 4 bases at J, with 20 bases in the middle. The germline CDR1 and CDR2 sequences are SGHVS and FQNEAQ. The CDR3 spans 15 residues. Material for sequencing was PBMCs. This sequence originates from a human donor in good health. The rearrangement joins TRBV7-8 to TRBJ2-5; weak D call: TRBD2 (7 bases). CDR3 sequence (DNA): TGTGCCAGCCAGGGGCTAGCGGTATTTATAGAGACCCAGTACTTC. Residues: CASQGLAVFIETQYF.